These T cell receptor beta chains were read from a single sample in a study of blood T cell repertoires in COVID-19. TCRdb's table, derived via immunoSEQ multiplex PCR, lists solely in-frame clones and lacks some. The table includes fewer than 350,000 clones, around 86% detected once. Sequenced: peripheral blood. These receptors all stem from a woman aged 60 to 75 with active or convalescent COVID-19. Both conserved end residues are part of each CDR3. D genes are given only for firm matches. Clone sizes are given selectively: once, few, many, or a class where the clone is expanded.

TRBJ2-5,-,-,TRBV5-4,CASRQPGETQYF,TGTGCCAGCAGGCAACCGGGGGAGACCCAGTACTTC
TRBJ2-7,-,-,TRBV5-1,CASSFNTAEQYF,TGCGCCAGCAGCTTTAATACAGCCGAGCAGTACTTC
TRBJ1-4,-,-,TRBV7-9,CASSLEGGSGHEKLFF,TGTGCCAGCAGCTTAGAAGGCGGGAGCGGGCATGAAAAACTGTTTTTT
TRBJ1-1,-,-,TRBV5-1,CARSWRSKTKNTEAFF,TGCGCCAGGTCGTGGCGGTCTAAAACAAAGAACACTGAAGCTTTCTTT
TRBJ1-5,TRBD1,-,TRBV6-6,CASSYSLSTGGQPQHF,TGTGCCAGCAGTTACTCGCTTTCGACAGGGGGTCAGCCCCAGCATTTT
TRBJ2-5,-,-,TRBV7-9,CASSFRGTLQETQYF,TGTGCCAGCAGCTTTCGAGGGACACTGCAAGAGACCCAGTACTTC
TRBJ1-1,TRBD1,-,TRBV5-4,CASSPRDRGPWNTEAFF,TGTGCCAGCAGCCCCCGGGACAGGGGCCCTTGGAACACTGAAGCTTTCTTT
TRBJ2-7,TRBD2,-,TRBV6-5,CASSSFPGRGHEQYF,TGTGCCAGCAGTTCCTTCCCAGGGAGGGGTCACGAGCAGTACTTC
TRBJ1-5,-,-,TRBV12-3/TRBV12-4,CASSSYQPQHF,TGTGCCAGCAGCTCTTATCAGCCCCAGCATTTT
TRBJ1-5,-,-,TRBV7-8,CASSLQTGSLQPQHF,TGTGCCAGCAGCCTCCAGACAGGTTCTCTTCAGCCCCAGCATTTT
TRBJ2-7,-,-,TRBV12-1,CASSSLTSGDPYEQYF,TGTGCCAGCAGCTCATTGACTAGCGGGGATCCCTACGAGCAGTACTTC
TRBJ2-5,TRBD2,-,TRBV7-8,CASSFFGWGGQETQYF,TGTGCCAGCAGCTTTTTCGGGTGGGGGGGCCAAGAGACCCAGTACTTC
TRBJ1-1,-,-,TRBV18,CASSPRPDRPLVAFF,TGTGCCAGCTCACCACGGCCAGACAGGCCTTTAGTAGCTTTCTTT
TRBJ1-5,-,-,TRBV10-3,CAIGRDTVNQPQHF,TGTGCCATCGGCCGGGACACGGTCAATCAGCCCCAGCATTTT
TRBJ1-2,-,-,TRBV11-2,CASSNPILRVGYGYTF,TGTGCCAGCAGCAACCCCATACTCAGGGTTGGATATGGCTACACCTTC
TRBJ2-5,-,-,TRBV9,CASSVEGLAWGNQETQYF,TGTGCCAGCAGCGTAGAGGGGTTGGCCTGGGGTAACCAAGAGACCCAGTACTTC
TRBJ2-7,TRBD2,-,TRBV7-2,CASSFYLAGGDGSYEQYF,TGTGCCAGCAGCTTCTATTTAGCGGGGGGGGATGGTTCCTACGAGCAGTACTTC
TRBJ2-1,TRBD2,once,TRBV7-9,CASSLGDLGLAGAYNEQFF,TGTGCCAGCAGCTTAGGTGACCTGGGACTAGCGGGGGCCTACAATGAGCAGTTCTTC
TRBJ1-1,-,-,TRBV25-1,CASSEGGANAFF,TGTGCCAGCAGTGAAGGAGGGGCGAATGCTTTCTTT
TRBJ1-1,TRBD1,-,TRBV5-1,CASSLQGQENTEAFF,TGCGCCAGCAGCTTACAGGGACAGGAGAACACTGAAGCTTTCTTT
TRBJ1-1,TRBD1,-,TRBV7-8,CASSLGNRGNTEAFF,TGTGCCAGCAGCTTAGGCAACAGGGGGAACACTGAAGCTTTCTTT
TRBJ2-5,-,-,TRBV19,CASRVTGGETQYF,TGTGCCAGTAGGGTGACAGGAGGAGAGACCCAGTACTTC
TRBJ2-3,TRBD2,-,TRBV2,CASSDSRGGGSDTQYF,TGTGCCAGCAGTGACAGTCGGGGGGGCGGGTCAGATACGCAGTATTTT
TRBJ2-1,TRBD2,-,TRBV5-1,CASSSSGGLNEQFF,TGCGCCAGCAGCTCTAGCGGGGGTCTCAATGAGCAGTTCTTC
TRBJ2-1,-,few,TRBV18,CASSPPVSSYNEQFF,TGTGCCAGCTCACCACCTGTATCCTCCTACAATGAGCAGTTCTTC
TRBJ1-2,TRBD1,-,TRBV19,CASSSPDRGLGYTF,TGTGCCAGTAGTAGTCCAGACAGGGGGCTCGGCTACACCTTC
TRBJ1-2,TRBD1,-,TRBV19,CASTKQGADGYTF,TGTGCCAGTACTAAACAGGGGGCCGATGGCTACACCTTC
TRBJ1-6,-,-,TRBV7-9,CASSFKNSPLHF,TGTGCCAGCAGCTTCAAAAATTCACCCCTCCACTTT
TRBJ1-1,TRBD1,-,TRBV5-4,CASSLTGLNTEAFF,TGTGCCAGCAGCCTGACAGGGCTGAACACTGAAGCTTTCTTT
TRBJ2-1,-,-,TRBV27,CASSLWGGEQFF,TGTGCCAGCAGTTTATGGGGAGGTGAGCAGTTCTTC
TRBJ2-2,TRBD2,few,TRBV13,CASSSAGGTGELFF,TGTGCCAGCAGCTCAGCGGGGGGGACCGGGGAGCTGTTTTTT
TRBJ2-1,-,-,TRBV6-5,CASSYTSFSSYNEQFF,TGTGCCAGCAGTTACACCAGTTTCAGCTCCTACAATGAGCAGTTCTTC
TRBJ1-6,TRBD1,once,TRBV9,CASSVTTRTGYPSPLHF,TGTGCCAGCAGCGTAACCACTAGGACAGGGTATCCATCACCCCTCCACTTT
TRBJ2-3,-,-,TRBV3-1/TRBV3-2,CASSQKLAPSFLSTDTQYF,TGTGCCAGCAGCCAAAAACTTGCCCCTAGCTTCCTTAGCACAGATACGCAGTATTTT
TRBJ2-3,TRBD2,-,TRBV11-3,CASSPRLAGPTDTQYF,TGTGCCAGCAGCCCAAGACTAGCGGGGCCCACAGATACGCAGTATTTT
TRBJ2-5,-,-,TRBV7-9,CASSLAQRQETQYF,TGTGCCAGCAGCTTAGCACAACGACAAGAGACCCAGTACTTC
TRBJ2-3,-,many,TRBV3-1/TRBV3-2,CASSPRTGTDTQYF,TGTGCCAGCAGCCCCCGGACGGGGACAGATACGCAGTATTTT
TRBJ2-1,-,once,TRBV10-3,CAISEQARNLVNEQFF,TGTGCCATCAGTGAACAGGCCCGGAATCTTGTCAATGAGCAGTTCTTC
TRBJ2-3,-,-,TRBV9,CASSVEASLVTDTQYF,TGTGCCAGCAGCGTAGAGGCTAGCCTGGTAACAGATACGCAGTATTTT
TRBJ2-3,-,-,TRBV2,CASSEHSDTQYF,TGTGCCAGCAGTGAACACTCTGATACGCAGTATTTT
TRBJ2-7,TRBD2,-,TRBV6-5,CASRMSGTYEQYF,TGTGCCAGCAGAATGAGCGGGACCTACGAGCAGTACTTC
TRBJ1-1,-,-,TRBV6-4,CASSPGQANTEAFF,TGTGCCAGCAGTCCAGGGCAGGCGAACACTGAAGCTTTCTTT